These 24 T cell receptor beta chains originate from one sample sequenced in a study of T cell repertoires in cytomegalovirus infection. From the reads, TCRdb called clonotypes with MiXCR, one entry per CDR3 protein. Of some 680,000 distinct CDR3 sequences in the sample, about a third were seen once. What was sequenced was PBMCs. These receptors were obtained from a human donor in good health (CMV status not recorded). Some clones in this sample may be carry-over from other donors' samples.

This clonotype has only one observation. The germline gene is not matched at one end of the junction; a read error may be the cause. The rearrangement joins TRBV7-2 to TRBJ2-1; perhaps TRBD2 as D (6 bases). Per germline, CDR1 SGHTA and CDR2 FQGNSA. The CDR3 contains 15 residues. The CDR3 loop is CARSLERGTYNEKFF. The CDR3 DNA sequence: TGTGCCAGAAGCTTAGAACGGGGGACCTACAATGAGAAGTTCTTC.

The gene calls are TRBV13 and TRBJ2-7; TRBD2 might be the D (5 bases). CDR1 is PRHDT and CDR2 is FYEKMQ in the germline V gene (reference sequence). Trimming left V 5 bases short and J 7 bases short, with 15 bases between. The CDR3 runs 13 residues. The CDR3 here is CASSQRTAVEQYF. The DNA for the CDR3 is TGTGCCAGCAGCCAGCGGACGGCAGTAGAGCAGTACTTC. Full variable domain (outside the CDR3, taken from reference TRBV13 and TRBJ2-7): AAGVIQSPRHLIKEKRETATLKCYPIPRHDTVYWYQQGPGQDPQFLISFYEKMQSDKGSIPDRFSAQQFSDYHSELNMSSLELGDSALYFCASSQRTAVEQYFGPGTRLTVT.

There are a few counts of this clonotype. The chain carries TRBV12-3 or TRBV12-4 and TRBJ2-5; 10 bases are shared with TRBD2. The CDR3 is 16 amino acids. Unmatched junction bases numbered 9, after V lost 3 bases and J lost 5 bases. The CDR3 sequence: CASSFERSGGAETQYF. DNA for the CDR3: TGTGCCAGCAGTTTTGAGAGGAGCGGGGGGGCGGAGACCCAGTACTTC.

This clonotype occurred a few times. The J gene is TRBJ1-2, the V gene TRBV6-4, with TRBD1 as a possible D gene (6 bases). The germline CDR1 and CDR2 sequences are MRHNA and SNTAGT. This CDR3 contains 14 residues. V was cut by 5 bases and J by 0 bases, with 10 bases left in between. Written as DNA, the CDR3 is TGTGCCAGCAGTAAGGGACACCCTAACTATGGCTACACCTTC. The encoded protein is CASSKGHPNYGYTF.

This chain connects TRBV19 to TRBJ2-7, with 8 bases aligning to TRBD1. This CDR3 has 16 residues. The germline V gene has CDR1 LNHDA and CDR2 SQIVND (reference sequence). Trimming took 6 bases from V and 5 from J; bases not matched to a gene: 15. The chain's CDR3 is CASSSRGGTGAHEQYF. The CDR3 bases are TGTGCCAGTAGCAGCCGGGGCGGGACAGGCGCCCACGAGCAGTACTTC.

The chain couples TRBV11-1 to TRBJ2-1, with D possibly being TRBD1 (6 bases). V lost 1 base to trimming and J lost 4 bases, with 11 bases between them. Per germline, CDR1 SGHAT and CDR2 FQDESV (reference sequence). The CDR3 consists of 15 residues. CDR3 nucleotides: TGTGCCAGCAGCTTAGGGGGGCCCCCATACAATGAGCAGTTCTTC. Translation: CASSLGGPPYNEQFF.

The chain combines TRBV20-1 with TRBJ1-5; the D is unclear. The V end was cut by 3 bases, the J end by 3 bases, with 9 bases between. The length of the CDR3 is 13 residues. In germline, CDR1 is DFQATT, CDR2 SNEGSKA (reference sequence). CDR3 bases: TGCAGTGCTAGGTCGGCAAACAATCAGCCCCAGCATTTT. It is translated as CSARSANNQPQHF.

V is TRBV27 and J is TRBJ1-1; D not resolved. Looked up from germline, CDR1 is MNHEY and CDR2 is SMNVEV (reference sequence). The germline V and J ends were trimmed by 4 bases and 4 bases, with 16 bases remaining between them. The CDR3 sequence is 15 residues long. CDR3 protein: CASSSRGGVGTEAFF. The CDR3 region has the DNA TGTGCCAGCAGTTCGCGCGGCGGGGTCGGCACTGAAGCTTTCTTT.

This sequence joins TRBV4-1 and TRBJ2-3; D is ambiguous. The CDR3 consists of 14 residues. CDR1 is MGHRA and CDR2 is YSYEKL in the germline V gene. V lost 1 base and J 2 bases, leaving 7 bases between the germline ends. The CDR3 DNA reads as TGCGCCAGCAGCCAAGGTCCAACCACAGATACGCAGTATTTT. This sequence encodes CASSQGPTTDTQYF.

The gene calls are TRBV7-2 and TRBJ2-3; D not resolved. V shed 5 bases and J shed 2 bases, with 8 bases lying between them. This CDR3 contains 13 residues. Germline V gives CDR1 SGHTA, CDR2 FQGNSA. DNA of the CDR3: TGTGCCAGCAGCCCTGGGATCACAGATACGCAGTATTTT. Translated: CASSPGITDTQYF.

In its sample, this clonotype was seen once. This CDR3 is CASSLGQGRRFGEKLFF. The CDR3 DNA sequence: TGTGCCAGCAGTTTGGGACAGGGGAGGAGGTTTGGTGAAAAACTGTTTTTT. V gene TRBV28 combines with J gene TRBJ1-4, with TRBD1 matching over 10 bases. The CDR3 is 17 amino acids. After removal of 3 bases from V and 7 bases from J, the junction contained 11 bases not matched to a gene. Germline lookup yields CDR1 MDHEN and CDR2 SYDVKM.

V gene TRBV6-6 combines with J gene TRBJ1-1, with TRBD1 matching over 11 bases. CDR3 size: 14 residues. The germline CDR1 and CDR2 sequences are MNHNY and SVGAGI (reference sequence). V shed 5 bases, J shed 6 bases, and the junction held 5 bases outside the gene matches. CDR3 sequence reads: CASSRDRGGAEAFF. Written as DNA, the CDR3 is TGTGCCAGCAGTCGGGACAGGGGGGGGGCTGAAGCTTTCTTT.

The chain couples TRBV28 to TRBJ2-5; TRBD1 might be the D (5 bases). Trimming stripped 5 bases from V and 6 bases from J, with 10 bases between. Germline V lookup: CDR1 MDHEN, CDR2 SYDVKM. The CDR3 extends over 12 amino acids. The CDR3 spells CASSPGKQTQYF. In DNA form, the CDR3 reads TGTGCCAGCAGTCCAGGGAAACAGACCCAGTACTTC.

The chain is built from TRBV7-9 and TRBJ1-1; 7 bases fit TRBD1. The germline V gene has CDR1 SEHNR and CDR2 FQNEAQ (reference sequence). The V segment lost 6 bases and the J segment 1 base; nucleotides outside the gene matches: 2. The CDR3 has 13 amino acids. Here the CDR3 reads CASRDRANTEAFF. The CDR3 coding sequence is TGTGCCAGCAGAGACAGGGCGAACACTGAAGCTTTCTTT.

This clonotype turned up a few times. The chain uses TRBV7-2 and TRBJ2-3; no clear D gene. The CDR3 is 12 residues long. V lost 5 bases and J lost 8, with 11 bases in between. Germline V gives CDR1 SGHTA, CDR2 FQGNSA. The CDR3 protein is CASSHGGSTQYF. The CDR3 region has the DNA TGTGCCAGCAGCCACGGCGGCTCTACGCAGTATTTT.

This clonotype was seen a few times. The rearrangement links TRBV7-2 to TRBJ2-7; D ambiguous. This CDR3 contains 14 residues. The V gene's germline CDR1 is SGHTA and CDR2 FQGNSA. V was shortened by 1 base and J by 0 bases, with 7 bases between the two germline ends. The CDR3 protein is CASSLGHSSYEQYF. CDR3 coding DNA: TGTGCCAGCAGCTTAGGACATAGCTCCTACGAGCAGTACTTC.

This clonotype appeared many times. The gene calls are TRBV7-8 and TRBJ2-7, with TRBD1 as a possible D gene (5 bases). V was shortened by 5 bases and J by 2 bases, with 19 bases between the two germline ends. Germline CDR1 and CDR2: SGHVS and FQNEAQ. The CDR3 runs 16 residues. CDR3 loop: CASSRAEGAITYEQYF. The DNA for the CDR3 is TGTGCCAGCAGCCGGGCGGAAGGGGCAATTACCTACGAGCAGTACTTC.

As concerns this clonotype: Without the conserved terminal phenylalanine or tryptophan, this CDR3 likely stems from a read error. This chain links TRBV19 with TRBJ1-2, with D possibly TRBD1 on 5 matching bases. Trimming shortened V by 9 bases and J by 2 bases, and 13 bases separated the two germline ends. In germline, CDR1 is LNHDA, CDR2 SQIVND (reference sequence). The CDR3 totals 13 residues. The CDR3 coding sequence is TGTGCCAGCCGGGACGCACTAAACTATGGCTACACCTAC. This gives the protein CASRDALNYGYTY.

The chain has TRBV20-1 and TRBJ2-5, with 7 bases fitting TRBD2. V trimming: 5 bases; J trimming: 5 bases; junction bases outside the gene matches: 14. The CDR3 length is 15 residues. Germline assignment: CDR1 DFQATT and CDR2 SNEGSKA (reference sequence). CDR3 loop: CSAGELTSPLETQYF. The CDR3, as DNA: TGCAGTGCTGGGGAGTTGACTAGCCCCCTTGAGACCCAGTACTTC.

This clonotype has at least ten counts. This rearrangement joins TRBV28 to TRBJ2-1, with 12 nucleotides matching TRBD2. The CDR3 runs 16 residues. Germline assignment: CDR1 MDHEN and CDR2 SYDVKM. J lost 9 bases, V lost 5 bases, and 11 bases had no gene match. This CDR3 reads CASSPLLAGGAVEQFF. CDR3 in DNA: TGTGCCAGCAGTCCCCTACTAGCGGGAGGAGCGGTTGAGCAGTTCTTC.

This clonotype was counted between two and nine times. The rearrangement links TRBV19 to TRBJ2-7; D may match TRBD1 or TRBD2 (5 bases each). CDR3 length: 13 amino acids. Trimming removed 5 bases from V and 4 bases from J, with 12 bases in between. Germline assignment: CDR1 LNHDA and CDR2 SQIVND (reference sequence). CDR3 region: CASSDQGAYEQYF. The CDR3 nucleotides are TGTGCCAGTAGTGATCAGGGAGCATACGAGCAGTACTTC.

This chain joins TRBV5-1 and TRBJ1-4; TRBD1 is a possible D gene (6 bases). The CDR3 runs to 16 residues. Trimming stripped 0 bases from V and 6 bases from J, with 15 bases between. Germline values: CDR1 SGHRS, CDR2 YFSETQ. CDR3 sequence reads: CASSLEGGPGDEKLFF. In DNA form, the CDR3 reads TGCGCCAGCAGCTTGGAAGGCGGACCAGGGGATGAAAAACTGTTTTTT.

This clonotype was picked up many times. J is TRBJ1-1 and V is TRBV12-3 or TRBV12-4, with D possibly being TRBD1 (5 bases). CDR3 length: 13 amino acids. Trimming left V 7 bases short and J 1 base short, with 10 bases between. The CDR3 loop is CASIWGRNTEAFF. The CDR3 DNA is TGTGCCAGCATATGGGGGAGGAACACTGAAGCTTTCTTT.

This clonotype was detected a few times. The chain combines TRBV10-3 with TRBJ1-5; D call uncertain. The CDR3 consists of 13 residues. Trimming pared 10 bases from V and 5 bases from J, leaving 15 bases between. Germline CDR1 reads ENHRY; CDR2 reads SYGVKD. CDR3 in amino acids: CATGRGADQPQHF. For the CDR3, the DNA is TGTGCCACCGGGCGGGGAGCCGATCAGCCCCAGCATTTT.